Below, one TCR beta chain is given with its context. Its specificity is unknown. The data are from a study of CD8 T cells in Susac syndrome. Study-level background: Of the sequenced Susac syndrome patients, 5 or 6 had active disease and 8 or 9 were in remission.

RNA amounts of about 0.5 to 1 ug underwent reverse transcription with random hexamers. immunoSEQ multiplex PCR amplified TCR beta CDR3 across 54 Vbeta, 13 Jbeta. Using its own MiXCR run on the immunoSEQ multiplex PCR reads, TCRdb lists one record per CDR3 protein. This table has approximately 210,000 distinct CDR3 sequences, about 94% appearing once. Study-wide points: Clonal expansion did not appear in Susac syndrome CD4+ T cell repertoires.

The germline gives CDR1 SGHDT, CDR2 YYEEEE. J was trimmed by 1 base and V by 2 bases; bases with no gene match: 4. The CDR3 is 15 residues long. The receptor was derived from a human donor with Susac syndrome. The V call is TRBV5-6, the J call TRBJ2-5; 8 bases agree with TRBD2. Input material: CD4+ T cells from PBMCs. This chain's CDR3 is CASSFLAGLQETQYF. DNA of the CDR3: TGTGCCAGCAGCTTCCTAGCGGGCCTCCAAGAGACCCAGTACTTC.